A single sample is the source of the 5 T cell receptor beta chains below, sequenced in a study of cytomegalovirus exposure and HLA in healthy donors. PCR was performed using 60 Vbeta and 13 Jbeta primers. TCRdb keeps only in-frame clones here, not all; method: immunoSEQ multiplex PCR. The sample includes about 73,000 clones, roughly 82% of them seen just once. Sequenced material: PBMCs. The receptor source for this set is a man aged 70 or older in good health and CMV-seronegative.

The V call is TRBV5-5, the J call TRBJ1-3; 8 bases fit TRBD1. The germline CDR1 and CDR2 sequences are SGHKS and YYEKEE (reference sequence). The CDR3 contains 15 residues. V was clipped by 3 bases and J by 2 bases; unmatched bases: 4. The CDR3 DNA follows: TGTGCCAGCAGCTGGGACAGGTTAACTGGAAACACCATATATTTT. As protein: CASSWDRLTGNTIYF.

This clone was observed a single time. DNA of the CDR3: TGTGCCTGGAGGAGGACTGGGGGGGAGACCCAGTACTTC. The encoded protein is CAWRRTGGETQYF. The chain links TRBV30 to TRBJ2-5; weak D call: TRBD2 (6 bases). Looked up from germline, CDR1 is GTSNPN and CDR2 is SVGIG (reference sequence). The length of the CDR3 is 13 residues. Trimming pared 3 bases from V and 5 bases from J, leaving 13 bases between.

This clone was counted between two and nine times. V and J are TRBV7-2 and TRBJ1-5; 7 nucleotides agree with TRBD1. The CDR3 is 14 residues long. Germline V lookup: CDR1 SGHTA, CDR2 FQGNSA. Germline trimming cut 4 bases from V and 4 bases from J; bases unmatched to any gene: 4. The CDR3 loop reads CASSSQGNNQPQHF. The CDR3 DNA follows: TGTGCCAGCAGCTCACAGGGGAATAATCAGCCCCAGCATTTT.

This chain uses TRBV21-1 with TRBJ1-1; the table assigns TRBD1, which was not confirmed against the DNA. TRBV21-1 is noted as a pseudogene. The CDR3 is made up of 13 amino acids. The CDR3 DNA follows: TGTGCCAGCACTCAAACAAAGAACACTGAAGCTTTCTTT. It specifies CASTQTKNTEAFF.

The chain carries TRBV18 and TRBJ1-6; 7 bases fit TRBD1. V gave up 3 bases and J gave up 9 bases; unmatched junction bases: 5. Germline loops: CDR1 KGHSH, CDR2 LQKENI. The CDR3 has 14 residues. As DNA, the CDR3 is TGTGCCAGCTCACCGGACAGGTTTGGTTCACCCCTCCACTTT. Encoded protein: CASSPDRFGSPLHF. The complete variable domain, with remaining parts taken from reference TRBV18 and TRBJ1-6, reads NAGVMQNPRHLVRRRGQEARLRCSPMKGHSHVYWYRQLPEEGLKFMVYLQKENIIDESGMPKERFSAEFPKEGPSILRIQQVVRGDSAAYFCASSPDRFGSPLHFGNGTRLTVT.